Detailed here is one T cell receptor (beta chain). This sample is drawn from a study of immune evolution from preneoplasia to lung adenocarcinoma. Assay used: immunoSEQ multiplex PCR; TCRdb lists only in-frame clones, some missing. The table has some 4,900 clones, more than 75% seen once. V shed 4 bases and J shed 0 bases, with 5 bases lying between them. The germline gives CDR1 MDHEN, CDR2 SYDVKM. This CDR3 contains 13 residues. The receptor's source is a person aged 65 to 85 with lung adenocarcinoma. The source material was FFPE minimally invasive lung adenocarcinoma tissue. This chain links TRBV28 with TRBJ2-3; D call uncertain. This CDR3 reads CASSYTSTDTQYF. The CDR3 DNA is TGTGCCAGCAGTTACACGAGCACAGATACGCAGTATTTT.